The 18 T cell receptor beta chains given below trace back to one sample, sequenced in a study of beta chain features in type 1 diabetes. Expressed TCRB transcripts were sequenced because the isolated RNA had all been reverse transcribed beforehand. Data came from immunoSEQ multiplex PCR; TCRdb stores just in-frame clones and leaves some out. In the table there are 200,000 to 250,000 clones, roughly a tenth of which are singletons. The sample comprised central memory CD4+ T cells from blood. The source of these receptors is a man between 18 and 35 years old in good health.

This clone occurred a few times. V usage is TRBV4-2 and J usage is TRBJ2-6, with TRBD2 matching over 10 bases. After removal of 0 bases from V and 0 bases from J, the junction contained 8 bases not matched to a gene. Germline V gene data show CDR1 as LGHNA and CDR2 as YNFKEQ. The CDR3 spans 20 residues. The CDR3 sequence: CASSQDGAGGPLSGANVLTF. CDR3 DNA: TGTGCCAGCAGCCAAGATGGAGCGGGAGGGCCCCTCTCTGGGGCCAACGTCCTGACTTTC.

V is TRBV29-1 and J is TRBJ2-1; D gene ambiguous. This CDR3 region has 14 residues. Germline lookup yields CDR1 SQVTM and CDR2 ANQGSEA. The V end lost 5 bases, the J end lost 4 bases, and 15 bases lay between the germline ends. In DNA, the CDR3 is TGCAGCGTTCTTGTGGCAACCTTATACAATGAGCAGTTCTTC. Protein sequence: CSVLVATLYNEQFF.

This clone was counted many times. Within the sample, other DNA sequences also encode this same CDR3. The chain combines TRBV20-1 with TRBJ2-7; D unresolved. V gave up 5 bases and J gave up 3 bases, with 5 bases separating them. The CDR3 totals 10 residues. Germline CDR1 reads DFQATT; CDR2 reads SNEGSKA (reference sequence). CDR3 loop: CSALNYEQYF. CDR3 sequence (DNA): TGCAGTGCTCTTAACTACGAGCAGTACTTC.

V and J are TRBV10-3 and TRBJ2-5; 9 nucleotides match TRBD1. V shed 3 bases and J 1 base; nucleotides not matched to a gene: 3. Germline V gene data show CDR1 as ENHRY and CDR2 as SYGVKD. This CDR3 has 15 amino acids. The CDR3 bases are TGTGCCATCAGTGACCCGGGACAGGGCCAAGAGACCCAGTACTTC. Protein sequence: CAISDPGQGQETQYF.

This clone was seen only a few times. This same CDR3 is encoded by further DNA sequences in the sample. V usage is TRBV23-1 and J usage is TRBJ1-1, with 10 bases fitting TRBD1. TRBV23-1 is annotated as an ORF whose role is uncertain. There are 14 residues in the CDR3. V lost 3 bases, J lost 7 bases, and 5 bases stayed unmatched. The chain's CDR3 is CASSQRTGGCEAFF. The CDR3 DNA is TGCGCCAGCAGTCAGCGGACAGGGGGATGTGAAGCTTTCTTT.

The chain employs TRBV7-2 and TRBJ2-7, with D unresolved. V lost 6 bases and J lost 3, with 15 bases in between. The CDR3 covers 14 residues. Germline V gene data show CDR1 as SGHTA and CDR2 as FQGNSA. The CDR3, as DNA: TGTGCCAGCAGTTTCAGCAGGCGGAGCTACGAGCAGTACTTC. It is translated as CASSFSRRSYEQYF.

This clone was observed a handful of times. The J gene is TRBJ1-1, the V gene TRBV7-3; 9 bases are a match to TRBD1. This CDR3 has 17 amino acids. After removal of 5 bases from V and 2 bases from J, the junction contained 12 bases not matched to a gene. Germline values: CDR1 SGHTA, CDR2 FQGTGA. CDR3 residues: CASSPPGQGRGNTEAFF. The CDR3 nucleotides are TGTGCCAGCAGCCCGCCGGGACAGGGACGGGGCAACACTGAAGCTTTCTTT.

The rearrangement uses TRBV5-4 and TRBJ2-5; D is uncertain. Trimming pared 0 bases from V and 0 bases from J, leaving 6 bases between. Germline lookup yields CDR1 SGHNT and CDR2 YYREEE (reference sequence). The CDR3 runs 14 residues. CDR3 nucleotides: TGTGCCAGCAGCTTGGACAGCTACCAAGAGACCCAGTACTTC. Encoded protein: CASSLDSYQETQYF.

This chain links TRBV11-2 with TRBJ2-2; 7 bases agree with TRBD1. CDR1 is SGHAT, CDR2 FQNNGV, per germline. The V segment lost 5 bases and the J segment 5 bases; nucleotides outside the gene matches: 8. The CDR3 totals 15 residues. The CDR3 here is CASSQARGLTGELFF. The CDR3 nucleotides read TGTGCCAGCAGCCAGGCGAGGGGGCTGACCGGGGAGCTGTTTTTT.

This clone has only a few counts. This chain connects TRBV7-9 to TRBJ1-1; D is uncertain. Germline assignment: CDR1 SEHNR and CDR2 FQNEAQ (reference sequence). Trimming shortened V by 5 bases and J by 1 base, and 8 bases separated the two germline ends. This CDR3 spans 13 amino acids. The CDR3, as DNA: TGTGCCAGCAGCACCTTTCAGAACACTGAAGCTTTCTTT. The encoded protein is CASSTFQNTEAFF.

This clone turned up a few times. V gene TRBV4-3 combines with J gene TRBJ2-4; D may be TRBD2 (5 bases). This CDR3 is 15 amino acids long. V lost 0 bases and J 9 bases, leaving 15 bases between the germline ends. The germline CDR1 and CDR2 sequences are LGHNA and YSLEER. For the CDR3, the DNA is TGCGCCAGCAGCCAAGAAGGACGTCTAGCAGCCATTCAGTACTTC. This translates into CASSQEGRLAAIQYF.

The genes are TRBV30 and TRBJ1-4; possible D gene TRBD1, 6 bases. Trimming removed 1 base at V and 6 bases at J, with 15 bases between. This CDR3 has 15 residues. Germline CDR1 is GTSNPN and CDR2 is SVGIG (reference sequence). In nucleotides, the CDR3 is TGTGCCTGGAGTGCTATCGGACAGACCGATGAAAAACTGTTTTTT. Its translation is CAWSAIGQTDEKLFF.

This clone has just one count. The rearrangement joins TRBV5-1 to TRBJ2-5; maybe TRBD1 (7 bases). Germline CDR1 and CDR2: SGHRS and YFSETQ. The CDR3 has 15 residues. V was pared by 4 bases and J by 2 bases, with 15 bases between. The CDR3 loop reads CASSLVAGQQETQYF. The CDR3 DNA reads as TGCGCCAGCAGCCTGGTGGCGGGACAGCAAGAGACCCAGTACTTC.

The J gene is TRBJ2-1, the V gene TRBV9, with a tentative D call TRBD1 (6 bases). Germline lookup yields CDR1 SGDLS and CDR2 YYNGEE. The CDR3 sequence is 16 residues long. The V and J ends lost 4 bases and 5 bases respectively, with 19 bases between them. The CDR3 region has the DNA TGTGCCAGCAGCCCCCACCAGGGGCCGGGCCACAATGAGCAGTTCTTC. Translated: CASSPHQGPGHNEQFF.

By frequency in the sample, this clone is medium-sized. CDR3 DNA sequence: TGTGCCAGCAGTAGGGACAGGGCCTTCTCAGATACGCAGTATTTT. Residues: CASSRDRAFSDTQYF. The chain has TRBV7-9 and TRBJ2-3; 9 bases line up with TRBD1. The J segment lost 4 bases and the V segment lost 6 bases, leaving 8 bases of the junction unmatched. CDR3 length equals 15 residues. CDR1 and CDR2 from the germline V gene are SEHNR and FQNEAQ (reference sequence).

The chain employs TRBV5-4 and TRBJ1-2; 7 bases are a match to TRBD1. J was trimmed by 7 bases and V by 3 bases; bases with no gene match: 6. CDR3 length: 13 amino acids. Germline V CDR1 and CDR2: SGHNT, YYREEE (reference sequence). Written as DNA, the CDR3 is TGTGCCAGCAGCTCCTTCAGGGGGTCTGGCTACACCTTC. Encoded protein: CASSSFRGSGYTF.

The chain couples TRBV11-3 to TRBJ2-3, with 7 bases identical to TRBD2. This CDR3 has 16 residues. With V trimmed by 1 base and J by 0 bases, 4 bases remained unmatched. Per the germline V gene, CDR1 is SGHNT and CDR2 is YENEEA. CDR3 bases: TGTGCCAGCAGCTTAGGACTAGCCCCTAGCACAGATACGCAGTATTTT. This gives the protein CASSLGLAPSTDTQYF.

A remark on this clone: A read error may produce the germline difference seen at one junction end. The genes are TRBV9 and TRBJ1-5; D ambiguous. The CDR3 loop spans 13 amino acids. Germline lookup yields CDR1 SGDLS and CDR2 YYNGEE. Here the CDR3 DNA reads TGTGCCAGCAGCGTGTTTGTGAATCAACCCCAGCATTTT. It is translated as CASSVFVNQPQHF.